A single sample is the source of the 23 T cell receptor beta chains below, sequenced in a study of blood T cell repertoires in COVID-19. Profiling relied on immunoSEQ multiplex PCR, and the TCRdb table lists in-frame clones only, not all of them. The sample yields under 100,000 clones, about 84% seen once. The sequenced material came from peripheral blood. These receptors came from a man aged 80 or over with active or convalescent COVID-19.

The CDR3 bases are TGTGCCAGCAGCCCGGGACAGGTGTCCCCCGGGGAGCTGTTTTTT. Its translation: CASSPGQVSPGELFF. The V call is TRBV2, the J call TRBJ2-2; 8 bases map to TRBD1. The ends lost 6 bases at V and 6 bases at J; junction bases unmatched: 9. The germline gives CDR1 SNHLY, CDR2 FYNNEI. The CDR3 spans 15 residues.

This chain links TRBV13 with TRBJ2-3; 13 bases are shared with TRBD2. V was pared by 5 bases and J by 5 bases, with 13 bases of the junction left unmatched. The CDR3 consists of 18 residues. Germline V CDR1 and CDR2: PRHDT, FYEKMQ (reference sequence). Written as DNA, the CDR3 is TGTGCCAGCAGCACCAGTGGCTGGACTAGCGGGGGTGTAGATACGCAGTATTTT. This sequence encodes CASSTSGWTSGGVDTQYF. Filled out from reference TRBV13 and TRBJ2-3, the complete variable domain reads AAGVIQSPRHLIKEKRETATLKCYPIPRHDTVYWYQQGPGQDPQFLISFYEKMQSDKGSIPDRFSAQQFSDYHSELNMSSLELGDSALYFCASSTSGWTSGGVDTQYFGPGTRLTVL.

V and J are TRBV4-1 and TRBJ2-4; 11 nucleotides agree with TRBD2. This CDR3 spans 17 amino acids. From germline, CDR1 is MGHRA and CDR2 YSYEKL. The V gene end was trimmed by 2 bases and the J gene end by 9 bases; junction bases not matched to a gene: 12. CDR3 protein: CASSQRSGGASGLIQYF. The CDR3 DNA reads TGCGCCAGCAGCCAACGTAGCGGGGGGGCATCGGGACTCATTCAGTACTTC.

The rearrangement joins TRBV19 to TRBJ1-2; possibly TRBD1 for D (6 bases). Germline V gives CDR1 LNHDA, CDR2 SQIVND (reference sequence). The V and J ends lost 5 bases and 5 bases respectively, with 33 bases between them. CDR3 length: 20 residues. CDR3 amino acids: CASSFFLRLGTPVVWYGYTF. The CDR3 coding sequence is TGTGCCAGTAGTTTCTTCCTAAGACTCGGGACACCCGTTGTTTGGTATGGCTACACCTTC.

V and J are TRBV30 and TRBJ1-2; D is ambiguous. CDR3 length: 11 residues. Germline CDR1 reads GTSNPN; CDR2 reads SVGIG (reference sequence). Between the trimmed V and J ends, which lost 2 bases and 4 bases, there was a span of 5 bases. CDR3 sequence (DNA): TGTGCCTGGAGTCACAGCTATGGCTACACCTTC. Its protein is CAWSHSYGYTF.

The chain combines TRBV10-2 with TRBJ1-5; the match to TRBD1 covers 7 bases. There are 14 residues in the CDR3. Germline assignment: CDR1 WSHSY and CDR2 SAAADI. J gave up 3 bases and V 5 bases, and 4 bases lay outside the gene matches. The CDR3 DNA reads TGCGCCAGCAGTACAGGGACAGACAATCAGCCCCAGCATTTT. Translating it yields CASSTGTDNQPQHF.

The chain uses TRBV12-5 and TRBJ2-1; no clear D gene. CDR1 and CDR2 from the germline V gene are LGHNT and FRNRAP. This CDR3 region has 12 residues. V shed 1 base and J shed 9 bases, with 7 bases lying between them. The DNA for the CDR3 is TGTGCTAGTGGTTTGGGAATCGGTGAGCAGTTCTTC. Protein sequence: CASGLGIGEQFF.

The CDR3 sequence is CASSQGGGTEAFF. The CDR3 DNA is TGTGCCAGCAGCCAGGGGGGGGGCACTGAAGCTTTCTTT. This chain joins TRBV3-1 (or the pseudogene TRBV3-2) and TRBJ1-1, with D possibly being TRBD1 (5 bases). V was cut by 3 bases and J by 4 bases, with 9 bases left in between. Per the germline V gene, CDR1 is LGHDT and CDR2 is YNNKEL (reference sequence). CDR3 length: 13 residues.

The CDR3 DNA reads as TGTGCCAGCAGCAACCGGGACAGGGGATATAATTCACCCCTCCACTTT. Translated: CASSNRDRGYNSPLHF. The rearrangement uses TRBV5-4 and TRBJ1-6; 10 nucleotides agree with TRBD1. Germline V lookup: CDR1 SGHNT, CDR2 YYREEE (reference sequence). V shed 4 bases, J shed 4 bases, and the junction held 5 bases outside the gene matches. The CDR3 extends over 16 amino acids.

The CDR3 region is CASSPIAGAYEQYF. In DNA, the CDR3 is TGTGCCAGCTCACCCATAGCGGGGGCCTACGAGCAGTACTTC. This chain links TRBV18 with TRBJ2-7; 9 bases are shared with TRBD2. Germline V lookup: CDR1 KGHSH, CDR2 LQKENI. The CDR3 totals 14 residues. The V and J ends lost 3 bases and 2 bases, in that order; junction bases with no gene match: 2. The full variable domain, completed using reference TRBV18 and TRBJ2-7, is NAGVMQNPRHLVRRRGQEARLRCSPMKGHSHVYWYRQLPEEGLKFMVYLQKENIIDESGMPKERFSAEFPKEGPSILRIQQVVRGDSAAYFCASSPIAGAYEQYFGPGTRLTVT.

The chain is built from TRBV19 and TRBJ1-6; possibly TRBD1 for D (5 bases). CDR3 length: 13 residues. V lost 6 bases to trimming and J lost 8 bases, with 11 bases between them. The germline CDR1 and CDR2 sequences are LNHDA and SQIVND (reference sequence). CDR3 sequence reads: CASSRQLDSPLHF. Written as DNA, the CDR3 is TGTGCCAGTAGCAGACAGTTGGATTCACCCCTCCACTTT.

V usage is TRBV6-5 and J usage is TRBJ1-1; TRBD1 is a possible D gene (5 bases). Per the germline V gene, CDR1 is MNHEY and CDR2 is SVGAGI. Between the trimmed V and J ends, which lost 2 bases and 3 bases, there was a span of 10 bases. The CDR3 is 14 residues long. DNA for the CDR3: TGTGCCAGCAGTTACCTGGGGCGCGACACTGAAGCTTTCTTT. Translation gives CASSYLGRDTEAFF.

The V and J genes are TRBV10-3 and TRBJ2-1; 12 bases align to TRBD2. CDR1 and CDR2 (germline): ENHRY, SYGVKD. V lost 2 bases and J lost 9; bases outside the gene matches: 11. The CDR3 extends over 17 amino acids. CDR3 in amino acids: CAISERLAGDPGGEQFF. CDR3 DNA sequence: TGTGCCATCAGTGAGCGACTAGCGGGGGATCCAGGCGGTGAGCAGTTCTTC.

This clone has just a few counts. The chain recombines TRBV18 with TRBJ1-4, with D maybe TRBD1 (5 bases). V gave up 3 bases and J gave up 5 bases, with 16 bases separating them. The V gene's germline CDR1 is KGHSH and CDR2 LQKENI. The length of the CDR3 is 16 residues. The DNA for the CDR3 is TGTGCCAGCTCACCCACCTACGCGGCAGGGAATGAAAAACTGTTTTTT. Translating it yields CASSPTYAAGNEKLFF.

For the CDR3, the DNA is TGTGCCAGCAGCTTATTCGAGGGAACAGGGGTTACTGAAGCTTTCTTT. Residues: CASSLFEGTGVTEAFF. This chain uses TRBV7-8 with TRBJ1-1, with 7 bases that match TRBD1. With 2 bases clipped from V and 5 bases from J, the junction kept 11 bases outside the gene matches. Germline V CDR1 and CDR2: SGHVS, FQNEAQ. The CDR3 has 16 residues. The whole variable domain, remainder taken from reference TRBV7-8 and TRBJ1-1, is GAGVSQSPRYKVAKRGQDVALRCDPISGHVSLFWYQQALGQGPEFLTYFQNEAQLDKSGLPSDRFFAERPEGSVSTLKIQRTQQEDSAVYLCASSLFEGTGVTEAFFGQGTRLTVV.

This clone appeared once. The rearrangement uses TRBV29-1 and TRBJ1-5, with 7 bases identical to TRBD1. This CDR3 spans 14 amino acids. Unmatched junction bases numbered 5, after V lost 6 bases and J lost 0 bases. Germline V lookup: CDR1 SQVTM, CDR2 ANQGSEA. CDR3 sequence (DNA): TGCAGCGTGCGTACAGGGGATAGCAATCAGCCCCAGCATTTT. Protein product: CSVRTGDSNQPQHF.

CDR3 bases: TGTGCCAGCAGCCAAACTAGCGGGTTATCCTACGAGCAGTACTTC. It is translated as CASSQTSGLSYEQYF. The chain links TRBV4-2 to TRBJ2-7, with 9 bases aligning to TRBD2. This CDR3 has 15 residues. Germline V CDR1 and CDR2: LGHNA, YNFKEQ. V lost 2 bases, J lost 1 base, and 3 bases stayed unmatched.

This clone was detected once. V and J are TRBV6-5 and TRBJ1-4, with D possibly TRBD1 on 5 matching bases. With 5 bases removed from V and 8 bases from J, the gap between germline ends came to 12 bases. Germline V gene lookup returns CDR1 MNHEY and CDR2 SVGAGI. This CDR3 contains 13 residues. CDR3: CASSPRGGEKLFF. CDR3 DNA: TGTGCCAGCAGTCCTCGGGGGGGGGAAAAACTGTTTTTT.

This chain links TRBV3-1 (or the pseudogene TRBV3-2) with TRBJ2-3; 7 bases are shared with TRBD2. V shed 2 bases and J 12 bases; nucleotides not matched to a gene: 5. The length of the CDR3 is 12 residues. Germline V gives CDR1 LGHDT, CDR2 YNNKEL (reference sequence). The CDR3 nucleotides are TGTGCCAGCAGCCAATTGGGAGGGGATCAGTATTTT. It is translated as CASSQLGGDQYF.

The gene calls are TRBV19 and TRBJ1-6; tentative D call: TRBD1 (5 bases). The V end lost 5 bases, the J end lost 6 bases, and 14 bases lay between the germline ends. The CDR3 consists of 15 residues. Looked up from germline, CDR1 is LNHDA and CDR2 is SQIVND (reference sequence). This CDR3 is CASSGMAGTNSPLHF. For the CDR3, the DNA is TGTGCCAGTAGTGGTATGGCGGGGACTAATTCACCCCTCCACTTT.

This clone showed up just once. The chain links TRBV6-5 to TRBJ1-2; D might be TRBD1 (6 bases). CDR1 is MNHEY, CDR2 SVGAGI, per germline. The CDR3 length is 14 residues. V lost 6 bases and J lost 2, with 13 bases in between. The CDR3 here is CASRMWTANYGYTF. The CDR3 nucleotides are TGTGCCAGCAGGATGTGGACAGCGAACTATGGCTACACCTTC.

CDR3 protein: CASSVTGSNYGYTF. In DNA, the CDR3 is TGTGCCAGCTCCGTGACAGGGTCTAACTATGGCTACACCTTC. This sequence joins TRBV18 and TRBJ1-2; TRBD1 agrees at 7 bases. Germline assignment: CDR1 KGHSH and CDR2 LQKENI. V gave up 6 bases and J gave up 0 bases; unmatched junction bases: 4. The CDR3 runs to 14 residues.

The V gene is TRBV2, the J gene TRBJ1-4; perhaps TRBD1 as D (5 bases). CDR1 is SNHLY, CDR2 FYNNEI, per germline. Trimming stripped 8 bases from V and 0 bases from J, with 13 bases between. There are 15 residues in the CDR3. CDR3 in amino acids: CASGTGGATNEKLFF. DNA for the CDR3: TGTGCCAGCGGGACGGGGGGAGCAACTAATGAAAAACTGTTTTTT.